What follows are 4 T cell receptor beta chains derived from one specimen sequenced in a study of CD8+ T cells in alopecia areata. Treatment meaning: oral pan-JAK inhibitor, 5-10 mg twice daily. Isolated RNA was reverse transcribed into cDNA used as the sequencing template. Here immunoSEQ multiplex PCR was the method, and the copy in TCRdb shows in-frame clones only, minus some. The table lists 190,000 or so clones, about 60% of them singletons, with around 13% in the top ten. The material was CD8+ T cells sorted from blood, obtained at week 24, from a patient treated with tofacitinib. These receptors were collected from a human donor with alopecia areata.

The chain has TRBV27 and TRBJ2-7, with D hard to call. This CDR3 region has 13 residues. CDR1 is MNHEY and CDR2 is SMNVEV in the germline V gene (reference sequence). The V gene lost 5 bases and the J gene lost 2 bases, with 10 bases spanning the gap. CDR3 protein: CASSAAPTYEQYF. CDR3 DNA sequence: TGTGCCAGCAGTGCTGCACCTACCTACGAGCAGTACTTC.

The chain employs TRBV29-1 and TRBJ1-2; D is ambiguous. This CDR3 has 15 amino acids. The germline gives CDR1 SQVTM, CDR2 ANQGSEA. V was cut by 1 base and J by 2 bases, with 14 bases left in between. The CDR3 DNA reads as TGCAGCGTTGAAGGTGAGGAGAACAGCAACTATGGCTACACCTTC. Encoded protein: CSVEGEENSNYGYTF.

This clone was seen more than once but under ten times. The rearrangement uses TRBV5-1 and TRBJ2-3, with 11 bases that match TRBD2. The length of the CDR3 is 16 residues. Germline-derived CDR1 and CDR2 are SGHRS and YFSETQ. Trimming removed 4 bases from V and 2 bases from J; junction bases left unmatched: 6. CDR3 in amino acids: CASSALLAGDTDTQYF. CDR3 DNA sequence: TGCGCCAGCAGCGCCCTACTAGCGGGGGACACAGATACGCAGTATTTT.

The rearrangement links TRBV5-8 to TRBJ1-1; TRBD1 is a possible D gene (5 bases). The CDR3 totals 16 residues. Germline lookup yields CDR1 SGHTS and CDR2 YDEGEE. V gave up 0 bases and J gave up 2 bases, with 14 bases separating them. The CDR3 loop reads CASSLGALGGNTEAFF. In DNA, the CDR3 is TGTGCCAGCAGCTTGGGGGCCCTTGGGGGAAACACTGAAGCTTTCTTT.